Listed below are T cell receptor beta chains from one sample, sequenced in a study of T-cell memory formation after mild COVID-19. TCRdb recomputed calls from the 5' RACE reads with MiXCR, one row per CDR3 protein. The profile shows about 290,000 distinct CDR3 sequences, about 15% of them singletons. The sequencing sample was made of PBMCs or a T cell subset sorted from them (not recorded which). The receptors derive from a man aged 18 to 29 who had mild COVID-19 (a few samples of this study predate the infection). Cell type and time point are not known. Each CDR3 is given with its conserved first and last residue. The D gene is left open where the match is weak. Where a row states a size, it is once, few, many or the class of an expanded clone; other rows omit it.

TRBJ2-5	TRBV7-2	NA	NA	TGTGCCAGCAGCTTAGGTAGTACTGAGACCCAGTACTTC	CASSLGSTETQYF
TRBJ2-5	TRBV6-6	NA	once	TGTGCCAGCAGCCCAGCGTGGGGGCAAGAGACCCAGTACTTC	CASSPAWGQETQYF
TRBJ2-7	TRBV7-9	NA	few	TGTGCCAGCAGCTTATTCGGGACAAACTACGAGCAGTACTTC	CASSLFGTNYEQYF
TRBJ2-3	TRBV7-3	NA	few	TGTGCCAGCAGTCCGATCCCAACGAGCACGCAGTATTTT	CASSPIPTSTQYF
TRBJ2-2	TRBV4-1	NA	NA	TGCGCCAGCAAACAGGGCTACGGGGTCGGGGAGCTGTTTTTT	CASKQGYGVGELFF
TRBJ2-5	TRBV3-1	TRBD2	NA	TGTGCCAGCAGCTACTGGACTAGCGGGGCTGAGACCCAGTACTTC	CASSYWTSGAETQYF
TRBJ2-1	TRBV5-1	TRBD2	many	TGCGCCAGCAGCCTGGCCCGTCTAGCGGGGGGCCACAATGAGCAGTTCTTC	CASSLARLAGGHNEQFF
TRBJ1-1	TRBV5-1	NA	few	TGCGCCAGCAGCTTATTTCCGGGGAACACTGAAGCTTTCTTT	CASSLFPGNTEAFF
TRBJ1-2	TRBV2	NA	few	TGTGCCAGCAGTGAAGAGGTCAACTATGGCTACACCTTC	CASSEEVNYGYTF
TRBJ2-7	TRBV15	TRBD1	few	TGTGCCACCAGCGTAGTGGGCAGGGGGCGAGAGCAGTACTTC	CATSVVGRGREQYF
TRBJ2-1	TRBV7-9	NA	NA	TGTGCCAGCAGCTTCGGCGGACCCTATTACAATGAGCAGTTCTTC	CASSFGGPYYNEQFF
TRBJ2-3	TRBV15	TRBD2	NA	TGTGCCACCAGCAGAGGCAGACTAGCGGTTAACACAGATACGCAGTATTTT	CATSRGRLAVNTDTQYF
TRBJ1-1	TRBV18	NA	few	TGTGCCAGCTCACCGTCGGCTTACACTGAAGCTTTCTTT	CASSPSAYTEAFF
TRBJ2-3	TRBV5-1	NA	NA	TGCGCCAGCAGCTTGAACTCAGTGGATACGCAGTATTTT	CASSLNSVDTQYF
TRBJ1-1	TRBV7-6	NA	many	TGTGCCAGCAGCTTAGCGTTGACGGGGGAAGCTTTCTTT	CASSLALTGEAFF
TRBJ1-2	TRBV11-1	TRBD1	NA	TGTGCCAGCAGCCAAAGGACAGGGGAGGGCTACACCTTC	CASSQRTGEGYTF
TRBJ2-1	TRBV6-5	TRBD2	NA	TGTGCCAGCAGTTTTGATCGGGGGGGCGGCAATGAGCAGTTCTTC	CASSFDRGGGNEQFF
TRBJ1-2	TRBV7-9	NA	once	TGTGCCAGCAGCCCCCACGGAGACTATGGCTACACCTTC	CASSPHGDYGYTF
TRBJ2-5	TRBV6-5	NA	few	TGTGCCAGCAGCATTTTCAGGGGCGCAGAGACCCAGTACTTC	CASSIFRGAETQYF
TRBJ1-1	TRBV18	NA	NA	TGTGCCAGCTCACCGGCAATGGGCAGGCCGGACGCTGAAGCTTTCTTT	CASSPAMGRPDAEAFF
TRBJ2-1	TRBV2	TRBD2	many	TGTGCCAGCAGTTGGACTAGCGGGGGGTATGAGCAGTTCTTC	CASSWTSGGYEQFF
TRBJ1-2	TRBV28	NA	few	TGTGCCAGCAGTTTGAGCAGGGATGAATATGGCTACACCTTC	CASSLSRDEYGYTF
TRBJ2-5	TRBV12-3/TRBV12-4	NA	NA	TGTGCCAGCAGTTTACAGGAAGAGACCCAGTACTTC	CASSLQEETQYF
TRBJ1-6	TRBV24-1	NA	NA	TGTGCCACCAGTGATCCGATAGAGATTAATAATTCACCCCTCCACTTT	CATSDPIEINNSPLHF
TRBJ2-5	TRBV29-1	NA	NA	TGCAGCGTAGGCGCCTCGGAGGAGACCCAGTACTTC	CSVGASEETQYF
TRBJ2-7	TRBV12-3/TRBV12-4	TRBD1	NA	TGTGCCAGCACCCCGGGACAGGGGACCTACGAGCAGTACTTC	CASTPGQGTYEQYF
TRBJ2-1	TRBV7-8	NA	few	TGTGCCAGCAGCTTATGGGGCCTGGCCGACAATGAGCAGTTCTTC	CASSLWGLADNEQFF
TRBJ1-1	TRBV27	TRBD1	NA	TGTGCCAGCAGTTTATTTGGGACAGGGAACACTGAAGCTTTCTTT	CASSLFGTGNTEAFF
TRBJ2-2	TRBV25-1	NA	NA	TGTGCCAGCAGTGATCCGGGACGGGCGAACACCGGGGAGCTGTTTTTT	CASSDPGRANTGELFF
TRBJ1-2	TRBV6-5	TRBD1	few	TGTGCCAGCAGTCCACAGGGGGCGGCTGGGGGCTACACCTTC	CASSPQGAAGGYTF
TRBJ1-4	TRBV20-1	NA	few	TGCAGTGCTAGACGGTCTGCCCAAGATGAAAAACTGTTTTTT	CSARRSAQDEKLFF
TRBJ1-1	TRBV5-6	NA	NA	TGTGCCAGCAGCCCATCGGGGGCACGAGCTTTCTTT	CASSPSGARAFF
TRBJ1-1	TRBV2	NA	NA	TGTGCCAGGATAGGTGGAAGGGAAGCTTTCTTT	CARIGGREAFF
TRBJ2-1	TRBV10-3	NA	few	TGTGCCATCAGTGACGGACAGAAGTTCCGTGAGCAGTTCTTC	CAISDGQKFREQFF
TRBJ1-5	TRBV12-3/TRBV12-4	TRBD1	few	TGTGCCAGCAGTACAGGGGATGTGGGTCAGCCCCAGCATTTT	CASSTGDVGQPQHF
TRBJ2-5	TRBV2	NA	NA	TGTGCCAGCAATGACCAACAAGAGACCCAGTACTTC	CASNDQQETQYF
TRBJ2-3	TRBV3-1	NA	NA	TGTGCCAGCAGCCAAGATGACACCAGGGGATGGACGCAGTATTTT	CASSQDDTRGWTQYF
TRBJ2-7	TRBV5-4	NA	few	TGTGCCAGCAGCTTGACCGGGACCGACTCCTACGAGCAGTACTTC	CASSLTGTDSYEQYF
TRBJ2-2	TRBV12-3/TRBV12-4	NA	NA	TGTGCCAGCAGTTTAAGGGGACCCCCGTCGTCCGGGGAGCTGTTTTTT	CASSLRGPPSSGELFF
TRBJ2-3	TRBV6-5	TRBD1	NA	TGTGCCAGCAGGGAAACAGGGGCCCCTAGCACAGATACGCAGTATTTT	CASRETGAPSTDTQYF
TRBJ2-3	TRBV4-3	NA	few	TGCGCCAGCAGCCGCTCGGGGGCACAAGATACGCAGTATTTT	CASSRSGAQDTQYF
TRBJ2-7	TRBV12-3/TRBV12-4	NA	many	TGTGCCAGCAGTTTGGAGATCGAGCAGTACTTC	CASSLEIEQYF
TRBJ2-3	TRBV5-1	TRBD1	NA	TGCGCCAGCAGCCCCGGACAGGGGATCACAGATACGCAGTATTTT	CASSPGQGITDTQYF
TRBJ1-1	TRBV10-1	NA	NA	TGCGCCAGCAGTGATGGGGGCATCGCCACTGAAGCTTTCTTT	CASSDGGIATEAFF
TRBJ2-3	TRBV18	NA	many	TGTGCCAGCTCACCGGACGGACGAATCACAGATACGCAGTATTTT	CASSPDGRITDTQYF
TRBJ2-1	TRBV7-9	NA	many	TGTGCCAGCAGCTTAGCGGAGGATTCGAATGAGCAGTTCTTC	CASSLAEDSNEQFF
TRBJ1-5	TRBV11-1	TRBD1	few	TGTGCCAGCAGCTTAATCTCGTTGGACAGGGGTGGCAATCAGCCCCAGCATTTT	CASSLISLDRGGNQPQHF